This T cell receptor beta chain comes out of a study of OX40 agonist ivuxolimab in advanced cancers. Assay: immunoSEQ multiplex PCR; the TCRdb copy retains only in-frame clones and omits some. The table records about 46,000 clones, roughly 90% of them present only once. Germline-derived CDR1 and CDR2 are LGHNA and YNFKEQ. The CDR3 covers 17 residues. V lost 0 bases to trimming and J lost 0 bases, with 9 bases between them. The specimen was CD4+ or CD8+ T cells sorted from blood, collected in a trial of the OX40 agonist ivuxolimab. This rearrangement joins TRBV4-2 to TRBJ2-6; D remains ambiguous. This clonotype originated in an adult with an advanced solid tumor such as melanoma, head and neck, liver or kidney cancer. Here the CDR3 reads CASSQDGESSGANVLTF. CDR3 nucleotide sequence: TGTGCCAGCAGCCAAGATGGGGAAAGCTCTGGGGCCAACGTCCTGACTTTC.